The next 8 T cell receptor beta chains were all read from a single sample in a study of OX40 agonist ivuxolimab in advanced cancers. Profiled with immunoSEQ multiplex PCR; TCRdb holds only in-frame clones, not every one. This sample has 45,000 to 65,000 clones, with 82% found just once. The source material was CD4+ or CD8+ T cells sorted from blood, sampled in a trial of the OX40 agonist ivuxolimab. All receptors come from an adult with an advanced solid tumor such as melanoma, head and neck, liver or kidney cancer.

The gene calls are TRBV6-6 and TRBJ2-3; 7 bases are shared with TRBD2. After removal of 0 bases from V and 6 bases from J, the junction contained 6 bases not matched to a gene. This CDR3 contains 15 residues. Germline V gene data show CDR1 as MNHNY and CDR2 as SVGAGI (reference sequence). CDR3 bases: TGTGCCAGCAGTTACTCGATGGCGGGGGAGGATACGCAGTATTTT. Protein sequence: CASSYSMAGEDTQYF.

The V gene is TRBV4-3, the J gene TRBJ1-5; 9 nucleotides line up with TRBD1. This CDR3 has 15 residues. J lost 4 bases, V lost 4 bases, and 5 bases had no gene match. Germline assignment: CDR1 LGHNA and CDR2 YSLEER. For the CDR3, the DNA is TGCGCCAGCAGCCGAGGGACAGGGCCAAATCAGCCCCAGCATTTT. Protein sequence: CASSRGTGPNQPQHF.

This clone was counted a single time. The gene calls are TRBV5-4 and TRBJ1-4; D is undetermined. V was shortened by 1 base and J by 8 bases, with 6 bases between the two germline ends. Germline assignment: CDR1 SGHNT and CDR2 YYREEE (reference sequence). The CDR3 consists of 12 residues. For the CDR3, the DNA is TGTGCCAGCAGCTTGCGGCGGGAAAAACTGTTTTTT. It yields the protein CASSLRREKLFF.

The rearrangement uses TRBV14 and TRBJ1-2, with D maybe TRBD1 (5 bases). Trimming took off 1 base at V and 7 bases at J, with 19 bases between the two ends. Germline CDR1 and CDR2: SGHDN and FVKESK. CDR3 length equals 16 residues. Here the CDR3 reads CASSQGIWGRGGGYTF. The CDR3 DNA reads as TGTGCCAGCAGCCAAGGGATTTGGGGAAGGGGTGGTGGCTACACCTTC.

V usage is TRBV6-1 and J usage is TRBJ2-1, with D uncertain. The V end was cut by 6 bases, the J end by 12 bases, with 12 bases between. The germline V gene has CDR1 MNHNS and CDR2 SASEGT. The CDR3 covers 11 residues. The CDR3 protein is CASRRQVGQFF. In nucleotides, the CDR3 is TGTGCCAGCAGAAGGCAGGTCGGGCAGTTCTTC.

This chain joins TRBV7-2 and TRBJ2-7, with unresolved D. Germline V gives CDR1 SGHTA, CDR2 FQGNSA. The CDR3 contains 14 residues. The ends were cut back, 1 base at V and 4 bases at J, with 11 bases in the middle. CDR3 nucleotides: TGTGCCAGCAGCTTAGATCGGCAGACATACGAGCAGTACTTC. The encoded protein is CASSLDRQTYEQYF.

The chain recombines TRBV19 with TRBJ2-2, with TRBD2 matching over 14 bases. Germline V CDR1 and CDR2: LNHDA, SQIVND (reference sequence). The J segment lost 2 bases and the V segment lost 4 bases, leaving 3 bases of the junction unmatched. The CDR3 runs to 17 residues. The CDR3 sequence is CASSRGLAGVNTGELFF. CDR3 in DNA: TGTGCCAGTAGTAGGGGACTAGCGGGAGTAAACACCGGGGAGCTGTTTTTT.

V and J are TRBV5-6 and TRBJ2-7; the D gene is possibly TRBD2 (5 bases). V gave up 4 bases and J gave up 1 base, with 9 bases separating them. Germline V gene lookup returns CDR1 SGHDT and CDR2 YYEEEE. The CDR3 has 13 amino acids. CDR3 sequence reads: CASSPRLSYEQYF. The CDR3 region has the DNA TGTGCCAGCAGCCCGAGACTATCCTACGAGCAGTACTTC.